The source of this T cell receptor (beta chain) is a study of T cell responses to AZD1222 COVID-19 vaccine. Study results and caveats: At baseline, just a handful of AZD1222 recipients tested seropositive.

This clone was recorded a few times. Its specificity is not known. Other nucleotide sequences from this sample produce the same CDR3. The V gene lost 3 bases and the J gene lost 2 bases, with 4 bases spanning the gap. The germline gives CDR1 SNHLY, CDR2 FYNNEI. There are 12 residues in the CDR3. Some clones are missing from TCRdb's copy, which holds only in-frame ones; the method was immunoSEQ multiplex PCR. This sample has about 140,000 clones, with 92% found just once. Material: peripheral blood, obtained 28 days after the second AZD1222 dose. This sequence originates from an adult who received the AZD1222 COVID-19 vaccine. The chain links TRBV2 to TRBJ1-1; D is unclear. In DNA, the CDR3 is TGTGCCAGCAGTGACCGAAACACTGAAGCTTTCTTT. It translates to CASSDRNTEAFF.